This TCR beta chain emerged from a study of cytomegalovirus exposure and HLA in healthy donors. Overall study results and limits: Per a later analysis, 15,000 to 20,000 TCR beta sequences showed association with HLA alleles at 0.05 false discovery rate. The HLA-A and HLA-B alleles of most subjects were reportedly predicted accurately from TCR beta sequences.

With regard to this clone: Its cognate antigen is unknown.

These donors counted as nominally healthy when sampled, but unrecorded immune exposures were likely. PCR primers comprised 60 Vbeta and 13 Jbeta primers. Produced via immunoSEQ multiplex PCR; TCRdb's table is partial and in-frame only. The table shows 85,000 to 130,000 clones, with about 75% occurring only once. V was cut by 3 bases and J by 0 bases, with 15 bases left in between. The CDR3 is 16 amino acids. Germline CDR1 and CDR2: SGHRS and YFSETQ. The gene calls are TRBV5-1 and TRBJ1-1, with a tentative D call TRBD1 (6 bases). Sequenced: PBMCs. The receptor was derived from a man aged 40-49 years in good health and CMV-seronegative. CDR3 protein: CASSYNGGFMNTEAFF. CDR3 coding DNA: TGCGCCAGCAGCTATAATGGGGGCTTCATGAACACTGAAGCTTTCTTT.